A selection of T cell receptor beta chains follows, all from one sample in a study of T-cell reconstitution after alpha-beta-depleted transplantation in children. Each CDR3 protein gets one entry after TCRdb re-called the PCR reads with MiXCR. This sample has about 300,000 distinct CDR3 sequences; roughly 7.8% occur once, and the top ten carry 8.5% to 9.5%. The sequencing here drew on peripheral blood, taken 360 days after TCRalphabeta/CD19-depleted stem cell transplant. The receptors originated from a female patient under 10 years old who had a stem cell transplant for Fanconi anemia, so the T cells may come from the graft donor. Both conserved end residues are part of each CDR3. A D gene is named only where the DNA matches it firmly. Clone size is shown for a subset of rows, as once, few, many or a class of expanded clone.

>TRBJ1-1|NA|TRBV6-1|TRBD1
TGTGCCAGCAGTCTCGGACAGGGGGTTATGAACACTGAAGCTTTCTTT
CASSLGQGVMNTEAFF
>TRBJ2-4|few|TRBV2|NA
TGTGCGATTTACGGACTAGCCAAAAACATTCAGTACTTC
CAIYGLAKNIQYF
>TRBJ2-7|few|TRBV7-8|TRBD2
TGTGCCAGCAGCTTAGCGCTGGCTAGCGGATACTCCTACGAGCAGTACTTC
CASSLALASGYSYEQYF
>TRBJ1-2|few|TRBV6-2/TRBV6-3|TRBD1
TGTGCCAGCAGTTCCGTGATCGGACAGGGGGGTCGCTATGGCTACACCTTC
CASSSVIGQGGRYGYTF
>TRBJ1-2|many|TRBV27|NA
TGTGCCAGCAGTTCCTCAGGACTCTATGGCTACACCTTC
CASSSSGLYGYTF
>TRBJ2-7|many|TRBV12-3/TRBV12-4|NA
TGTGCCAGCAGTTTAATCCACGAGCAGTACTTC
CASSLIHEQYF
>TRBJ1-4|many|TRBV30|NA
TGTGCCTGGAGGACCGGGTTGGAAAAACTGTTTTTT
CAWRTGLEKLFF
>TRBJ2-2|NA|TRBV25-1|NA
TGTGCCAGCAGTGCCTCCCCCGGGGAGCTGTTTTTT
CASSASPGELFF
>TRBJ1-1|NA|TRBV29-1|NA
TGCAGCGTTAGGAGGGGGAACACTGAAGCTTTCTTT
CSVRRGNTEAFF
>TRBJ2-2|NA|TRBV5-1|TRBD1
TGCGCCAGCAGCTTGGGATCCAACAGGGGGAGGACTACCGGGGAGCTGTTTTTT
CASSLGSNRGRTTGELFF
>TRBJ1-1|few|TRBV2|NA
TGTGCCAGCAGTGAGACGAGGGACACTGAAGCTTTCTTT
CASSETRDTEAFF
>TRBJ2-5|many|TRBV10-3|TRBD2
TGTGCCATCAGTGAAACTAGCGGGGGCCCCCGCCAAGAGACCCAGTACTTC
CAISETSGGPRQETQYF
>TRBJ2-7|many|TRBV29-1|NA
TGCAGCGTTGAAGATATAAGAAGGGTGAGGGGATACGAGCAGTACTTC
CSVEDIRRVRGYEQYF
>TRBJ2-1|many|TRBV10-3|NA
TGTGCCACCAGAGTAGAAAGCTCCTACAATGAGCAGTTCTTC
CATRVESSYNEQFF
>TRBJ2-2|NA|TRBV5-6|TRBD2
TGTGCCAGCAGCTTGTTCGCTAGCGGGAGGACCGGGGAGCTGTTTTTT
CASSLFASGRTGELFF
>TRBJ2-1|NA|TRBV25-1|NA
TGTGCCAGCAGTGAATATTTCCCCGGTTTATCGGGTGAGCAGTTCTTC
CASSEYFPGLSGEQFF
>TRBJ2-2|few|TRBV12-3/TRBV12-4|TRBD2
TGTGCCAGCACCCGAAGCGGGAGCCGGCGCACCGGGGACCTGTTTTTT
CASTRSGSRRTGDLFF
>TRBJ1-1|NA|TRBV4-3|NA
TGCGCCAGCAGCCAAGAGACAGGTTACATGAACACTGAAGCTTTCTTT
CASSQETGYMNTEAFF
>TRBJ1-3|NA|TRBV12-3/TRBV12-4|TRBD1
TGTGCCAGCAGCCCAATTAGACAGGGGCTTTTGGTTGGAAACACCATATATTTT
CASSPIRQGLLVGNTIYF
>TRBJ2-7|NA|TRBV7-9|NA
TGTGCCAGCAGCCCACGGGCGAGGTCCCAGGGAGAGAACGGGCAGTACTTC
CASSPRARSQGENGQYF
>TRBJ1-2|few|TRBV6-1|TRBD1
TGTGCCAGCAGATTGACGGACAGGGGTTTTGGCTACACCTTC
CASRLTDRGFGYTF
>TRBJ2-3|many|TRBV27|TRBD2
TGTGCCAGCATACTGATAGCGGGAGGCTCAGATACGCAGTATTTT
CASILIAGGSDTQYF
>TRBJ1-5|NA|TRBV7-9|TRBD1
TGTGCCAGCAGCTTGACAGGGTCCGGGGAGCCCCAGCATTTT
CASSLTGSGEPQHF
>TRBJ2-2|few|TRBV30|NA
TGTGCCTGGAGTGTACGTCCAGGGGAGCTGTTTTTT
CAWSVRPGELFF
>TRBJ2-7|NA|TRBV20-1|TRBD2
TGCAGTGCTAGAGCTCCGACTAGCGGGGTCGTCTACGAGCAGTACTTC
CSARAPTSGVVYEQYF
>TRBJ1-1|many|TRBV19|TRBD1
TGTGCCAGTTACTCCAGGGACAGGGTCTTAAACTACAACACTGAAGCTTTCTTT
CASYSRDRVLNYNTEAFF
>TRBJ2-2|NA|TRBV7-2|TRBD2
TGTGCCAGCAGCTTTTTAGCGGGGTTTAACACCGGGGAGCTGTTTTTT
CASSFLAGFNTGELFF
>TRBJ1-4|many|TRBV29-1|NA
TGCAGCGTTTTAACTGAAAAACTGTTTTTT
CSVLTEKLFF
>TRBJ1-1|NA|TRBV7-9|NA
TGTGCCAGCAGCCTAGGGGACATCTCGGGGCCTGGCACTGAAGCTTTCTTT
CASSLGDISGPGTEAFF
>TRBJ1-2|many|TRBV9|NA
TGTGCCAGCAGCGGATTCAGGGGAACGAGGGGCTACACCTTC
CASSGFRGTRGYTF
>TRBJ1-5|NA|TRBV20-1|NA
TGCAGTGCTAGAGATCCGGCCGCGGGGCAGCCCCAGCATTTT
CSARDPAAGQPQHF
>TRBJ2-2|many|TRBV29-1|TRBD1
TGCAGCGGGGACAGGGGGGCCGGGGAGCTGTTTTTT
CSGDRGAGELFF
>TRBJ1-2|few|TRBV3-1|NA
TGTGCCAGCAGCCGGAGGGACACCGGCTATGGCTACACCTTC
CASSRRDTGYGYTF
>TRBJ1-1|many|TRBV6-1|TRBD1
TGTGCCAGCAGTAAGCAGGGGGCGCTGAACACTGAAGCTTTCTTT
CASSKQGALNTEAFF
>TRBJ1-5|NA|TRBV30|NA
TGTGCCTGGAGTCCGAATCAGCCCCAGCATTTT
CAWSPNQPQHF
>TRBJ1-2|many|TRBV5-1|TRBD1
TGCGCCAGCAGCTTGCCCACAGGGGATGGCTACACCTTC
CASSLPTGDGYTF
>TRBJ2-1|NA|TRBV4-1|NA
TGCGCCAGCAGCCCGGCTCCAACAGGGACCTCCTACAATGAGCAGTTCTTC
CASSPAPTGTSYNEQFF
>TRBJ2-3|many|TRBV18|TRBD2
TGTGCCAGCTCACGCGGGGGTCCAGATACGCAGTATTTT
CASSRGGPDTQYF
>TRBJ2-3|NA|TRBV7-3|NA
TGTGCCAGCAGCTTCGGGCCCCGGGGCACAGATACGCAGTATTTT
CASSFGPRGTDTQYF
>TRBJ2-3|many|TRBV9|NA
TGTGCCAGCAGCGTAGGTTCTTGGGGCACAGATACGCAGTATTTT
CASSVGSWGTDTQYF
>TRBJ1-1|many|TRBV2|NA
TGTGCCAGCAGTGGACAGTCTAACACTGAAGCTTTCTTT
CASSGQSNTEAFF
>TRBJ1-6|NA|TRBV12-3/TRBV12-4|NA
TGTGCCAGCAGTTTACATCCGGATTCACCCCTCCGCTTT
CASSLHPDSPLRF